This T cell receptor (beta chain) comes out of a study of control samples from healthy donors and cancer patients. Method: immunoSEQ multiplex PCR; TCRdb's copy keeps in-frame clones and lacks some. The sample shows 150,000 to 200,000 clones, 70% to 90% of them seen only once. The CDR3 runs to 14 residues. V was trimmed by 5 bases and J by 2 bases, leaving 12 bases between them. Germline V CDR1 and CDR2: KGHSY, FQNENV. This receptor was obtained from a man aged 30-40 years in good health. The V gene is TRBV16, the J gene TRBJ2-5, with D perhaps being TRBD1 or TRBD2 (7 bases each). What was sequenced was blood. As DNA, the CDR3 is TGTGCCAGCAGCTTCAGGGGGGGTCAAGAGACCCAGTACTTC. Amino acids: CASSFRGGQETQYF.